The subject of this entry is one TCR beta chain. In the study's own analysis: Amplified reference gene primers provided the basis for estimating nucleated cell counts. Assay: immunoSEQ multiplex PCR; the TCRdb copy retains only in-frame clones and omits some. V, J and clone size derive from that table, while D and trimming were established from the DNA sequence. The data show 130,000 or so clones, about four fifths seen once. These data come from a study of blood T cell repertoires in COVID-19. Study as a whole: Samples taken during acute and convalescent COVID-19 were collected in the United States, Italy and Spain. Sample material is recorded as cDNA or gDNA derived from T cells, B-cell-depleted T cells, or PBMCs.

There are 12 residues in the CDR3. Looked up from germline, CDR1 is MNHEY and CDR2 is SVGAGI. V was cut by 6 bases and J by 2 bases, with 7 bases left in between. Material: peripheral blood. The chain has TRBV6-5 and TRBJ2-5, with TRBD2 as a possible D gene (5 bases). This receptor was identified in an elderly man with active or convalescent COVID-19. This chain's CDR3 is CASRRGQETQYF. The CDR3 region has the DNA TGTGCCAGCAGACGGGGTCAAGAGACCCAGTACTTC.